Listed below are T cell receptor beta chains from one sample, sequenced in a study of shared clonotypes between healthy human individuals. Using immunoSEQ multiplex PCR, the repertoire was profiled, and TCRdb retains in-frame clones only, with some absent. This sample yields roughly 550,000 clones, of which 95% to 96% are seen a single time; over 0.09% belongs to the top ten. The sample was naive CD8+ T cells sorted from blood. These receptors were taken from a woman in her 30s in good health. The CDR3 runs from the conserved cysteine through the conserved F or W. The D gene is left open where the match is weak. Expanded clones get a size class; other rows say once, few or many, or leave the size out.

size | J | D | V | DNA | CDR3
. | TRBJ2-3 | TRBD2 | TRBV27 | TGTGCCAGCAGTCCCGGACTAGCGGGAATGTTGGATACGCAGTATTTT | CASSPGLAGMLDTQYF
once | TRBJ2-7 | . | TRBV28 | TGTGCCAGCAGTTTATACGCCCTGACAGGTTTCAGTCTCTACGAGCAGTACTTC | CASSLYALTGFSLYEQYF
once | TRBJ2-7 | . | TRBV30 | TGTGCCTGGGGACGATACGGCTACGAGCAGTACTTC | CAWGRYGYEQYF
. | TRBJ2-7 | . | TRBV7-2 | TGTGCCAGCAGCTTAACGGGGGCCGACCACGAGCAGTACTTC | CASSLTGADHEQYF
. | TRBJ2-7 | . | TRBV9 | TGTGCCAGCAGCGCGGCCAGCTCCTACGAGCAGTACTTC | CASSAASSYEQYF
. | TRBJ2-1 | . | TRBV5-1 | TGCGCCAGCAGCCCCAATCTCCAGGAAATGGACAATGAGCAGTTCTTC | CASSPNLQEMDNEQFF
. | TRBJ2-7 | . | TRBV6-6 | TGTGCCAGCAATGGGGAGTCCTACGAGCAGTACTTC | CASNGESYEQYF
. | TRBJ2-1 | . | TRBV27 | TGTGCCAGCAGTCATAGTAGGAATGAGCAGTTCTTC | CASSHSRNEQFF
. | TRBJ1-1 | . | TRBV28 | TGTGCCAGCAGTGAGGGAGCCAATTGGGACACTGAAGCTTTCTTT | CASSEGANWDTEAFF
. | TRBJ2-4 | TRBD2 | TRBV27 | TGTGCCAGCAGTTCCACACGCGTTGGTTGGCGGGAGGGGGCGAACATTCAGTACTTC | CASSSTRVGWREGANIQYF
. | TRBJ2-1 | TRBD1 | TRBV7-6 | TGTGCCAGCAGCTTAGGGGACAGTGCCTACAATGAGCAGTTCTTC | CASSLGDSAYNEQFF
. | TRBJ2-5 | . | TRBV11-2 | TGTGCCAGCAGTCAGGACAGCCTCTTCACCCAGTACTTC | CASSQDSLFTQYF
. | TRBJ2-7 | TRBD2 | TRBV5-1 | TGCGCCAGCAGCTGGACTAGCGGGCATTCCGAGCAGTACTTC | CASSWTSGHSEQYF
once | TRBJ2-7 | . | TRBV7-3 | TGTGCCAGCAGCTTTTTCTACGAGCAGTACTTC | CASSFFYEQYF
. | TRBJ2-7 | . | TRBV5-1 | TGCGCCAGCAGCTTGAAGCCAGCACCCTACGAGCAGTACTTC | CASSLKPAPYEQYF
. | TRBJ2-3 | TRBD2 | TRBV7-8 | TGTGCCAGCAGCCTCTCTGGGGAGGGCCTCCATACGCAGTATTTT | CASSLSGEGLHTQYF
. | TRBJ2-5 | TRBD2 | TRBV6-6 | TGTGCCACACAGGGACTAGCGCTGGAGACCCAGTACTTC | CATQGLALETQYF
. | TRBJ2-1 | TRBD1 | TRBV9 | TGTGCCAGCAGCGTGGGGGACAGTCTTCTCAATGAGCAGTTCTTC | CASSVGDSLLNEQFF
. | TRBJ2-7 | TRBD1 | TRBV5-4 | TGTGCCAGCAGCTGGGACAGGGGGCGGTATGAGCAGTACTTC | CASSWDRGRYEQYF
. | TRBJ2-7 | TRBD2 | TRBV4-2 | TGTGCCAGCAGCCAAGTGGGACTAGCGGGGCATAGCTCCTACGAGCAGTACTTC | CASSQVGLAGHSSYEQYF
. | TRBJ2-5 | . | TRBV14 | TGTGCCAGCAGCCCGGGACTTGCGCCCCTGTACCAAGAGACCCAGTACTTC | CASSPGLAPLYQETQYF
. | TRBJ1-6 | TRBD1 | TRBV4-1 | TGCGCCAGCAGCCAAGTCGCAGGGGGGGATTCACCCCTCCACTTT | CASSQVAGGDSPLHF
. | TRBJ1-2 | TRBD1 | TRBV15 | TGTGCCACCAGCCCCCTTGGGACAGTCTATGGCTACACCTTC | CATSPLGTVYGYTF
. | TRBJ2-7 | . | TRBV27 | TGTGCCAGCAGTGACCCGGGACTCGCCTACGAGCAGTACTTC | CASSDPGLAYEQYF
. | TRBJ2-3 | TRBD2 | TRBV7-6 | TGTGCCAGCAGCCCCCTAGCGGGAGGTGGCACAGATACGCAGTATTTT | CASSPLAGGGTDTQYF
. | TRBJ2-1 | TRBD2 | TRBV7-9 | TGTGCCAGCAGCCCGGGGCCTCTAGCGGGAGAGGTCAATGAGCAGTTCTTC | CASSPGPLAGEVNEQFF
. | TRBJ2-1 | . | TRBV28 | TGTGCCAGCAGCCGGCCTTCGAATGAGCAGTTCTTC | CASSRPSNEQFF
. | TRBJ1-1 | . | TRBV2 | TGTGCCAGCAGTGAAGACACACTGAGGGGCACTGAAGCTTTCTTT | CASSEDTLRGTEAFF
. | TRBJ2-7 | . | TRBV13 | TGTGCCAGCAGCTTAGACACCCACGAGCAGTACTTC | CASSLDTHEQYF
. | TRBJ2-5 | TRBD2 | TRBV13 | TGTGCCAGCAGCCTCGTTGGCGCGGGAGGCACAGAGACCCAGTACTTC | CASSLVGAGGTETQYF
once | TRBJ2-7 | TRBD1 | TRBV28 | TGTGCCAGCAGGCAACGACAGGGGAATTTTTACGAGCAGTACTTC | CASRQRQGNFYEQYF
once | TRBJ1-1 | TRBD1 | TRBV5-6 | TGTGCCAGCAGCTTGTGGGGGACAGCCAACACTGAAGCTTTCTTT | CASSLWGTANTEAFF
. | TRBJ2-5 | . | TRBV7-9 | TGTGCCAGCAGCTTATGGGGAGGCGAGACCCAGTACTTC | CASSLWGGETQYF
. | TRBJ2-1 | . | TRBV19 | TGTGCCAGTAGTACGTCCAATGAGCAGTTCTTC | CASSTSNEQFF
. | TRBJ2-3 | TRBD1 | TRBV23-1 | TGCGCCAGCAGTCACTCCGGGACAGGGGCAGATACGCAGTATTTT | CASSHSGTGADTQYF
few | TRBJ1-1 | TRBD1 | TRBV5-4 | TGTGCCAGCAGCCGTTGGGACAGGGGTCACACTGAAGCTTTCTTT | CASSRWDRGHTEAFF
. | TRBJ1-1 | . | TRBV9 | TGTGCCAGCACTGGGGGGGCGAACACTGAAGCTTTCTTT | CASTGGANTEAFF
once | TRBJ2-1 | . | TRBV7-9 | TGTGCCAGCAGCTTTAGTGGGACGATCAACAATGAGCAGTTCTTC | CASSFSGTINNEQFF
. | TRBJ2-2 | . | TRBV2 | TGTGCCAGCAGTCTCCCGGATAACACCGGGGAGCTGTTTTTT | CASSLPDNTGELFF
. | TRBJ2-7 | . | TRBV29-1 | TGCAGCGTTGAAGTTAAAGGGGATACCCTTGTCGAGCAGTACTTC | CSVEVKGDTLVEQYF
. | TRBJ2-7 | . | TRBV7-9 | TGTGCCAGCAGCTCTACTTCAGGGAAGACTAGCTCCTACGAGCAGTACTTC | CASSSTSGKTSSYEQYF
. | TRBJ2-1 | . | TRBV4-1 | TGCGCCAGCAGCCACCCTGTTGTAGCGACAGACAATGAGCAGTTCTTC | CASSHPVVATDNEQFF
. | TRBJ2-3 | . | TRBV10-1 | TGCGCCAGCAGTGAGTCGTCCGCTAGCACAGATACGCAGTATTTT | CASSESSASTDTQYF
. | TRBJ2-1 | . | TRBV27 | TGTGCCAGCAGTTTAGAGAGCTACAATGAGCAGTTCTTC | CASSLESYNEQFF
once | TRBJ1-1 | . | TRBV15 | TGTGCCACCAGCAGAGATAGGGACATCGGAGACACTGAAGCTTTCTTT | CATSRDRDIGDTEAFF
. | TRBJ2-7 | . | TRBV9 | TGTGCCAGCAGCGCCGACTCCGGACAGATCGCCTACGAGCAGTACTTC | CASSADSGQIAYEQYF
. | TRBJ2-5 | . | TRBV5-8 | TGTGCCAGCAGCGTACATGCGGGGTTCGAGACCCAGTACTTC | CASSVHAGFETQYF
. | TRBJ2-7 | . | TRBV5-1 | TGCGCCAGCAGCTGGACCGGTAGCTCCTACGAGCAGTACTTC | CASSWTGSSYEQYF
. | TRBJ2-7 | . | TRBV18 | TGTGCCAGCTCACCTAGCGACTCCTACGAGCAGTACTTC | CASSPSDSYEQYF
. | TRBJ2-1 | TRBD2 | TRBV6-5 | TGTGCCAGCAGTTACCTTCCTAGCGGCCCCTACAATGAGCAGTTCTTC | CASSYLPSGPYNEQFF
. | TRBJ2-5 | TRBD1 | TRBV9 | TGTGCCAGCAGCCCGACGGGACAGAAACAAGAGACCCAGTACTTC | CASSPTGQKQETQYF
. | TRBJ1-2 | . | TRBV10-2 | TGCGCCAGCAGTGAGTCCTGGGGCTACACCTTC | CASSESWGYTF